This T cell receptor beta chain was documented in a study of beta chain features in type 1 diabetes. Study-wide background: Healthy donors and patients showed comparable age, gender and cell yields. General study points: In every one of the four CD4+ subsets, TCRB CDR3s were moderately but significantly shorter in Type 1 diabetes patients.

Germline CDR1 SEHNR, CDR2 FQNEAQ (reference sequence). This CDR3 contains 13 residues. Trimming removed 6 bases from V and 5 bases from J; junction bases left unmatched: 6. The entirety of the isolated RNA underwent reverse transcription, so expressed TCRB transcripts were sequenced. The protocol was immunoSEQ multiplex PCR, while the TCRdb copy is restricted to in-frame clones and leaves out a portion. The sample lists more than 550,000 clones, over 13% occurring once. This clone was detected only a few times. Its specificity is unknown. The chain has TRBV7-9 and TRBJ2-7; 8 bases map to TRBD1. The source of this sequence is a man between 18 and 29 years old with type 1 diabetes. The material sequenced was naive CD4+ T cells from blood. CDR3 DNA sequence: TGTGCCAGCAGTTCCGACAGGGGCAACGAGCAGTACTTC. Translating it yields CASSSDRGNEQYF.